One sample yielded the 10 T cell receptor beta chains listed below, sequenced in a study of blood T cell repertoires in COVID-19. Clones were sequenced by immunoSEQ multiplex PCR, and TCRdb holds only the in-frame ones, with some missing. Of more than 150,000 clones in the sample, about 80% were seen once. The sample was peripheral blood. Every receptor here comes from a woman aged 70-85 years with acute or convalescent COVID-19.

This clone turned up a few times. CDR3 sequence (DNA): TGCAGCGTTTCCGACAGGAAGGTTAACACTGAAGCTTTCTTT. As protein: CSVSDRKVNTEAFF. The gene calls are TRBV29-1 and TRBJ1-1; D might be TRBD1 (6 bases). V was clipped by 5 bases and J by 2 bases, with 15 bases between them. Germline V gene lookup returns CDR1 SQVTM and CDR2 ANQGSEA. The CDR3 is made up of 14 amino acids.

The rearrangement links TRBV30 to TRBJ1-2; maybe TRBD1 (6 bases). Germline V CDR1 and CDR2: GTSNPN, SVGIG (reference sequence). This CDR3 region has 12 residues. V was cut by 5 bases and J by 6 bases, with 13 bases left in between. Here the CDR3 reads CAWGTGSHGYTF. Here the CDR3 DNA reads TGTGCCTGGGGAACAGGGTCTCATGGCTACACCTTC.

The genes are TRBV10-3 and TRBJ2-7; 7 positions match TRBD1. Germline-derived CDR1 and CDR2 are ENHRY and SYGVKD. The CDR3 totals 14 residues. V trimming: 8 bases; J trimming: 2 bases; junction bases outside the gene matches: 9. The CDR3 DNA is TGTGCCATCGCTAACAGGGGCGAAACCTACGAGCAGTACTTC. Translating it yields CAIANRGETYEQYF.

This rearrangement joins TRBV11-2 to TRBJ2-3; D is unresolved. This CDR3 has 16 amino acids. Trimming removed 1 base from V and 1 base from J, with 12 bases in between. The germline V gene encodes CDR1 SGHAT and CDR2 FQNNGV. The CDR3 spells CASSLGSLGGTDTQYF. The CDR3 bases are TGTGCCAGCAGCTTAGGCTCGCTGGGCGGCACAGATACGCAGTATTTT.

The chain employs TRBV6-5 and TRBJ1-5; TRBD1 aligns across 7 bases. The CDR3 has 14 residues. After removal of 2 bases from V and 6 bases from J, the junction contained 4 bases not matched to a gene. The germline V gene has CDR1 MNHEY and CDR2 SVGAGI. The CDR3 DNA reads TGTGCCAGCAGTTACCCAGACAGGGTTCAGCCCCAGCATTTT. Residues: CASSYPDRVQPQHF.

The chain links TRBV19 to TRBJ2-3; a possible D gene is TRBD1 (5 bases). V gave up 5 bases and J gave up 12 bases, with 12 bases separating them. Per the germline V gene, CDR1 is LNHDA and CDR2 is SQIVND (reference sequence). The CDR3 loop spans 11 amino acids. DNA for the CDR3: TGTGCCAGTAGTGGGGCAAGAAAACAGTATTTT. Encoded protein: CASSGARKQYF.

The chain is built from TRBV5-1 and TRBJ2-1, with D perhaps TRBD2 (6 bases). The germline V gene has CDR1 SGHRS and CDR2 YFSETQ. The CDR3 covers 18 residues. Trimming cost V 6 bases and J 8 bases, with 30 bases left between them. In DNA, the CDR3 is TGCGCCAGCACCCCAACGGGGGTTGGGGGTCCCACCCAGCATGAGCAGTTCTTC. This sequence encodes CASTPTGVGGPTQHEQFF.

This chain uses TRBV19 with TRBJ1-1; 8 bases match TRBD1. Germline CDR1 and CDR2: LNHDA and SQIVND (reference sequence). The CDR3 spans 13 residues. V dropped 4 bases and J dropped 4; count of bases not matched to a gene: 2. CDR3 DNA: TGTGCCAGTAGTACAGGGGGCCCCACTGAAGCTTTCTTT. Translated, it gives CASSTGGPTEAFF.

The rearrangement links TRBV20-1 to TRBJ2-3; 8 bases fit TRBD2. The CDR3 covers 15 residues. J lost 0 bases, V lost 3 bases, and 5 bases had no gene match. Germline CDR1 is DFQATT and CDR2 is SNEGSKA (reference sequence). The CDR3 DNA reads TGCAGTGCTAGTCCTAGCGGGTCGAGCACAGATACGCAGTATTTT. This sequence encodes CSASPSGSSTDTQYF.

On this clone: Within the sample, other DNA sequences also encode this same CDR3. This sequence joins TRBV27 and TRBJ2-5, with D unclear. The CDR3 contains 13 residues. CDR1 MNHEY and CDR2 SMNVEV come from the germline V gene (reference sequence). V lost 3 bases and J 2 bases, leaving 7 bases between the germline ends. This chain's CDR3 is CASSFPGQETQYF. The CDR3 DNA reads as TGTGCCAGCAGTTTCCCCGGGCAAGAGACCCAGTACTTC.